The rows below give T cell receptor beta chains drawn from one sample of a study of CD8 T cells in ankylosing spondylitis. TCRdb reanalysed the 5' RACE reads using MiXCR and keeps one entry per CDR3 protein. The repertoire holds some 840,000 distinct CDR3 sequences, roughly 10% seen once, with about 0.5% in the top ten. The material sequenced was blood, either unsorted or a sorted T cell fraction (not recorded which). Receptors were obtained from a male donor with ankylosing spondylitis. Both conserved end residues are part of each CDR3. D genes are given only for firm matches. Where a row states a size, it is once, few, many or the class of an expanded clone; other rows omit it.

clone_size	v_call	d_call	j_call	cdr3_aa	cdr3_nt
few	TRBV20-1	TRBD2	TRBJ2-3	CSATAGGSTDTQYF	TGCAGTGCCACGGCGGGGGGAAGCACAGATACGCAGTATTTT
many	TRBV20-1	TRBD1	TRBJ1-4	CSARTGRGEKLFF	TGCAGTGCTAGGACAGGGCGGGGGGAAAAACTGTTTTTT
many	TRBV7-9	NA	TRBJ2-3	CASSRGSIDTQYF	TGTGCCAGCTCCCGCGGGTCTATCGATACGCAGTATTTT
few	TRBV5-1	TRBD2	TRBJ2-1	CASSRGLAGSDEQFF	TGCGCCAGCAGCCGGGGACTAGCGGGTTCCGATGAGCAGTTCTTC
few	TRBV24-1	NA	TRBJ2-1	CATRAAGNANEQFF	TGTGCCACCAGGGCAGCAGGGAATGCCAATGAGCAGTTCTTC
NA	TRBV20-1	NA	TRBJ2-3	CCARDLVGAYTDTQYF	TGCTGTGCTAGAGATCTGGTGGGGGCATACACAGATACGCAGTATTTT
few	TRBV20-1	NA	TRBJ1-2	CSAREGSVHYGYTF	TGCAGTGCTAGAGAGGGCAGCGTCCACTATGGCTACACCTTC
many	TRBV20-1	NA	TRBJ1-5	CSARASLNQPQHF	TGCAGTGCTAGAGCCAGTCTCAATCAGCCCCAGCATTTT
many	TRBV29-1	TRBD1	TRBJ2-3	CSVATGDYTDTQYF	TGCAGCGTTGCGACAGGGGATTACACAGATACGCAGTATTTT
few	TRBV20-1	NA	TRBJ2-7	CSAYKTSSYEQYF	TGCAGTGCTTATAAGACAAGCTCCTACGAGCAGTACTTC
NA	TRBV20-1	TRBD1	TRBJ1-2	CSARADRGAYGYTF	TGCAGTGCTAGAGCCGACAGGGGGGCCTATGGCTACACCTTC
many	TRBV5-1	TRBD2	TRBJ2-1	CASRPGSGSSYNEQFF	TGCGCCAGCAGACCTGGGAGCGGGAGTTCCTACAATGAGCAGTTCTTC
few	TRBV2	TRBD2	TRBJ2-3	CASGTTRGADTQYF	TGTGCCAGCGGGACTACGAGGGGAGCAGATACGCAGTATTTT
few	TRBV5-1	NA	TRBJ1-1	CASSGALMNTEAFF	TGCGCCAGCAGCGGGGCCCTCATGAACACTGAAGCTTTCTTT
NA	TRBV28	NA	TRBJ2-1	CASSFSPTYNEQFF	TGTGCCAGCAGTTTTTCCCCGACTTACAATGAGCAGTTCTTC
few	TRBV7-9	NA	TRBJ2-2	CASSKGVNTGELFF	TGTGCCAGCAGTAAAGGTGTAAACACCGGGGAGCTGTTTTTT
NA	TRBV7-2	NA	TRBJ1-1	CASSLTARKAFF	TGTGCCAGCAGCTTGACGGCGAGAAAAGCTTTCTTT
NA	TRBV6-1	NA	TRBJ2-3	CASTNGDGRVDTQYF	TGTGCCAGCACCAACGGAGACGGGCGTGTAGATACGCAGTATTTT
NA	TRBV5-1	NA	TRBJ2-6	CASSSTTGTGANVLTF	TGCGCCAGCAGCTCAACTACAGGGACCGGGGCCAACGTCCTGACTTTC
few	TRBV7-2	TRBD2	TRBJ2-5	CASSFLAGLETQYF	TGTGCCAGCAGCTTTCTAGCGGGACTGGAGACCCAGTACTTC
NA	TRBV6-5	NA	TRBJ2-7	CASSYSGTLYEQYF	TGTGCCAGCAGTTACTCTGGCACACTCTACGAGCAGTACTTC
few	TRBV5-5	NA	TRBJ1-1	CASSLVPQLTEAFF	TGTGCCAGCAGCCTGGTCCCGCAGCTTACTGAAGCTTTCTTT
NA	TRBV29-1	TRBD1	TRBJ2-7	CSVDAAGGGYEQYF	TGCAGCGTGGATGCCGCAGGGGGCGGGTACGAGCAGTACTTC
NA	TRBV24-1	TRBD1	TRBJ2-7	CATSDLGQGKRGQYF	TGTGCCACCAGTGACCTGGGACAGGGAAAGAGAGGGCAGTACTTC
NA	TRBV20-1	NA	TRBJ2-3	CSAPWRTDTQYF	TGCAGTGCTCCCTGGCGCACAGATACGCAGTATTTT
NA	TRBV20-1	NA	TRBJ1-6	CSASSGQYNSPLHF	TGCAGTGCTAGTTCAGGGCAGTATAATTCACCCCTCCACTTT
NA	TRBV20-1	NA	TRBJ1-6	CSATIRRGPLHF	TGCAGTGCCACTATCCGTCGGGGTCCCCTCCACTTT
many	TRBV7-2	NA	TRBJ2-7	CASSLGGFYEQYF	TGCGCCAGCAGCTTGGGGGGTTTCTACGAGCAGTACTTC
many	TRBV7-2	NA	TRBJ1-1	CASSLTPGGEAFF	TGTGCCAGCAGCTTAACCCCCGGGGGTGAAGCTTTCTTT
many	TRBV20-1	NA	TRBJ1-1	CSARLDRGITEAFF	TGCAGTGCTAGACTGGACAGAGGAATCACTGAAGCTTTCTTT
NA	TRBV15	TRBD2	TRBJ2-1	CATSRGRSGSAMRDNEQFF	TGTGCCACCAGCAGAGGAAGGAGCGGGAGCGCCATGAGGGACAATGAGCAGTTCTTC
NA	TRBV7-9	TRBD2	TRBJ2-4	CASSWVGLGNIQYF	TGTGCCAGCAGCTGGGTGGGACTAGGGAACATTCAGTACTTC
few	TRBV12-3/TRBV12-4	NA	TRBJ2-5	CASSFGVAQETQYF	TGTGCCAGCAGTTTTGGTGTGGCCCAAGAGACCCAGTACTTC
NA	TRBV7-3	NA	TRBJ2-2	CASSPKRVPNTGELFF	TGTGCCAGCAGCCCCAAGAGGGTACCGAACACCGGGGAGCTGTTTTTT
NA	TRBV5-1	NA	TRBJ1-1	CASRDHEGTEAFF	TGCGCCAGCAGGGACCATGAGGGCACTGAAGCTTTCTTT
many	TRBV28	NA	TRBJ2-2	CASSPIPVTGELFF	TGTGCCAGCAGCCCTATTCCGGTCACCGGGGAGCTGTTTTTT
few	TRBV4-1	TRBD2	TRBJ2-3	CASSQVSGGITDTQYF	TGCGCCAGCAGCCAAGTCTCGGGAGGGATAACAGATACGCAGTATTTT
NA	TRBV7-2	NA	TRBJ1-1	CASSLDRQTEAFF	TGTGCCAGCAGCTTAGACAGGCAAACTGAAGCTTTCTTT
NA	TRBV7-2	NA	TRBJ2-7	CASSLRLGGEQYF	TGTGCCAGCAGCCTTCGACTAGGGGGGGAGCAGTACTTC
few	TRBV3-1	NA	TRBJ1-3	CASSQIQGGNTIYF	TGTGCCAGCAGCCAAATACAGGGAGGAAACACCATATATTTT
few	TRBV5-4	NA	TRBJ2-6	CASSFSGNFQGSAGANVLTF	TGTGCCAGCAGCTTTTCCGGGAATTTTCAGGGATCAGCTGGGGCCAACGTCCTGACTTTC
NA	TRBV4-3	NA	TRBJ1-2	CASSQDPRAYGYTF	TGCGCCAGCAGCCAAGACCCCAGAGCCTATGGCTACACCTTC